This T cell receptor beta chain is from a study of tumor-infiltrating lymphocytes in primary liver carcinoma. Overall study findings and caveats: Just around 7.5-25% of top clones spanned all five tumor regions.

The CDR3 consists of 17 residues. Germline CDR1 and CDR2: SGHAT and FQDESV (reference sequence). Co-extraction yielded RNA and DNA from about 20-30 mg of unsorted bulk tissue. Constant-region priming of about 0.5 ug total RNA yielded TCR beta cDNA. Three nested multiplex PCR rounds of slightly modified ARM-PCR generated TCR beta libraries. Each of the first two PCR rounds ran approximately 11 cycles with TRBV1-TRBV30 forward and C-beta reverse primers. One entry per CDR3 protein, called by TCRdb with MiXCR from the multiplex PCR reads. The profile covers about 64,000 distinct CDR3 sequences, with about three quarters appearing a single time and around two fifths taken by the ten largest. Concerning this clonotype: Its antigen is as yet unknown. Relative to the germline gene, one junction end is altered; a read error may explain this.

The sample taken for sequencing was liver tumor tissue from sampling region 4. Noted subset: tumor region T4, right-lateral pole. This sequence was found in a man aged 35-49 years with primary liver carcinoma and hepatitis B virus infection. The chain uses TRBV11-1 and TRBJ2-4, with 13 bases lining up with TRBD2. DNA for the CDR3: TGTGCCAGTTGCTTTCCCGGGACTAGCGGGACCAAAAGCATTCAGTACTTC. This gives the protein CASCFPGTSGTKSIQYF.